This T cell receptor (beta chain) was captured by sequencing in a study of human T cells and chemical hapten exposure. The CDR3 loop spans 14 amino acids. Germline trimming cut 0 bases from V and 9 bases from J; bases unmatched to any gene: 5. Germline loops: CDR1 SGHDT, CDR2 YYEEEE. This clonotype was counted ten times or more. TCRdb re-analysed the RACE reads in MiXCR, keeping a single row per CDR3 protein. The sample contains just over 80,000 distinct CDR3 sequences, roughly 10% of which appear only once. Sample time point: patch test 1, 2 weeks after DPC sensitization. The treatment here: therapeutic diphenylcyclopropenone sensitization with weekly scalp DPC.

The V gene is TRBV5-6, the J gene TRBJ2-1; TRBD2 agrees at 8 bases. The sample was whole blood, taken in connection with sensitization to the hapten diphenylcyclopropenone (DPC). This clonotype was obtained from a woman between 50 and 59 years old with alopecia areata. Some clones in this sample may be carry-over from other donors' samples. DNA for the CDR3: TGTGCCAGCAGCTTGGGACTAGCGCAGACTGAGCAGTTCTTC. This encodes CASSLGLAQTEQFF.